This is a list of T cell receptor beta chains from one sample in a study of metastatic and nonmetastatic thyroid tumors. TCRdb called clones again from the PCR reads with MiXCR. The sample lists 20,000 to 25,000 clones; 24% were seen once. The sample was tumor tissue. The receptors were gathered from a male donor with papillary thyroid cancer or a benign thyroid nodule (not recorded which). Some clones in this sample may be carry-over from other donors' samples. The CDR3 runs from the conserved cysteine through the conserved F or W. D genes are given only for firm matches. Clone sizes are given selectively: once, few, many, or a class where the clone is expanded.

TGCGCCAGCAGCCAAGTAACGGGAGGGCCGGATGAGCAGTTCTTC,CASSQVTGGPDEQFF,TRBD2,TRBJ2-1,TRBV4-3,many
TGCAGTGCGCCGAGCAGCGGGAGGGAACCCTACGAGCAGTACTTC,CSAPSSGREPYEQYF,TRBD2,TRBJ2-7,TRBV20-1,-
TGCAGTGTCATCGGACTAGAGAGGAACTACGAGCAGTACTTC,CSVIGLERNYEQYF,TRBD2,TRBJ2-7,TRBV20-1,-
TGTGCCAGTAGTATGGGGGGACAGTGGGCGAATCAGCCCCAGCATTTT,CASSMGGQWANQPQHF,TRBD1,TRBJ1-5,TRBV19,many
TGCGCCAGCAGCGATTCCTACGAGCAGTACTTC,CASSDSYEQYF,-,TRBJ2-7,TRBV4-3,many
TGCAGTGCTAGTGCCGGACTAGCGGGGGCCACAGATACGCAGTATTTT,CSASAGLAGATDTQYF,TRBD2,TRBJ2-3,TRBV20-1,many
TGTGCCAGTAACCCAGCAGCCGACTATAGCAATCAGCCCCAGCATTTT,CASNPAADYSNQPQHF,-,TRBJ1-5,TRBV19,many
TGTGCCAGCAGCCAGATGGCGGGAGGGTCCTACGAGCAGTACTTC,CASSQMAGGSYEQYF,TRBD2,TRBJ2-7,TRBV3-1,-
TGCGCCAGCAGCCAAGAGGGCGTAGACAATGAGCAGTTCTTC,CASSQEGVDNEQFF,-,TRBJ2-1,TRBV4-3,many
TGTGCCAGGACGTTGGCGGCAGGGCCGAGCACAGATACGCAGTATTTT,CARTLAAGPSTDTQYF,-,TRBJ2-3,TRBV11-2,-
TGTGCCAGCAGCTTAAGGGGGGGCAATAAGCCCCAGCATTTT,CASSLRGGNKPQHF,-,TRBJ1-5,TRBV5-4,-
TGTGCCAGCAGCGTCGGACCGCTAGGCACTGAAGCTTTCTTT,CASSVGPLGTEAFF,-,TRBJ1-1,TRBV9,many
TGTGCCAGCAGTTTATCAACCGACGGCACCGGGGAGCTGTTTTTT,CASSLSTDGTGELFF,-,TRBJ2-2,TRBV28,few
TGTGCCTGGAGTGTACGGAAGGCAGGGTCTTCGTACGAGCAGTACTTC,CAWSVRKAGSSYEQYF,-,TRBJ2-7,TRBV30,many
TGTGCCAGCAGACTCTACCAGGGAACTAATGAAAAACTGTTTTTT,CASRLYQGTNEKLFF,-,TRBJ1-4,TRBV5-6,medium-sized
TGTGCCTGGAAAAAGGGTTGGAGCTCCTACGAGCAGTACTTC,CAWKKGWSSYEQYF,-,TRBJ2-7,TRBV30,many
TGTGCCAGCGCACCGCGGACAGGGTGGGATGAGCAGTTCTTC,CASAPRTGWDEQFF,TRBD1,TRBJ2-1,TRBV28,many
TGTGCCAGCAGCGAGATCCGGGGGGCAAGGGGCTACACCTTC,CASSEIRGARGYTF,-,TRBJ1-2,TRBV6-1,few
TGTGCCAGCACCAGGTCTCCGGATACGCAGTATTTT,CASTRSPDTQYF,-,TRBJ2-3,TRBV28,-
TGTGCCAGTGTAAAAGTAAGGGGACGGGATAAGCCCCAGCATTTT,CASVKVRGRDKPQHF,-,TRBJ1-5,TRBV6-1,-
TGCGCCCGCAGCCCCGGACTAGCGCGAGACAATGAGCAGTTCTTC,CARSPGLARDNEQFF,TRBD2,TRBJ2-1,TRBV5-1,-
TGTGCCAGCAGCTTTGGGTGGGGGGGAACCCTTCTTAGCAATCAGCCCCAGCATTTT,CASSFGWGGTLLSNQPQHF,-,TRBJ1-5,TRBV7-3,many
TGCAGTGCTAGAGTCGCTAGCGGGAGTACAGATACGCAGTATTTT,CSARVASGSTDTQYF,TRBD2,TRBJ2-3,TRBV20-1,many
TGCGCCAGCATCGGAGCGAACACTGAAGCTTTCTTT,CASIGANTEAFF,-,TRBJ1-1,TRBV5-1,many
TGTGCTTGGACTCGGACGGGCGGGACTAGCACAGATACGCAGTATTTT,CAWTRTGGTSTDTQYF,-,TRBJ2-3,TRBV30,-
TGTGCCAGCAGCTTTGGGACTAGCGGGAGGGCCCGTGGAGGGACCAAGTACTTC,CASSFGTSGRARGGTKYF,TRBD2,TRBJ2-5,TRBV11-2,-
TGTGCCAGCAGCAACCCAGCGGGAGGGCCCCACACAGATACGCAGTATTTT,CASSNPAGGPHTDTQYF,TRBD2,TRBJ2-3,TRBV27,many
TGTGCCAGCAGGCGGACACCGGGAACCTACGAGCAGTACTTC,CASRRTPGTYEQYF,-,TRBJ2-7,TRBV27,medium-sized
TGCAGTGCTAGAGATGCTAGCGGGAGGAACAATGAGCAGTTCTTC,CSARDASGRNNEQFF,TRBD2,TRBJ2-1,TRBV20-1,many
TGTGCCAGCAGTGTACCTGACCCAACTAACTATGGCTACACCTTC,CASSVPDPTNYGYTF,-,TRBJ1-2,TRBV2,many
TGTGCCAGCAGCTGGGGACAGGGGGCGCGGCACGAGCAGTACTTC,CASSWGQGARHEQYF,TRBD1,TRBJ2-7,TRBV7-2,many
TGCGCCAGCAGAAACGACTTGTACAATGAGCAGTTCTTC,CASRNDLYNEQFF,-,TRBJ2-1,TRBV10-2,-
TGTGCCATCAGTGAGTCAGGAGCAAGACTGAGCACAGATACGCAGTATTTT,CAISESGARLSTDTQYF,-,TRBJ2-3,TRBV10-3,many
TGCAGTGCTGAGGTACAGGGGACCGAGCAGTACTTC,CSAEVQGTEQYF,TRBD1,TRBJ2-7,TRBV20-1,-
TGTGCCAGCAGCTTGGCTTTGGGAACAGATACGCAGTATTTT,CASSLALGTDTQYF,-,TRBJ2-3,TRBV5-8,-
TGTGCCAGCAGTACCGGGACTAGCGGGAGGGGAGATACGCAGTATTTT,CASSTGTSGRGDTQYF,TRBD2,TRBJ2-3,TRBV2,many
TGTGCCAGCAGTCTGCTCACCCTACTAGCGGCTTACGAGCAGTACTTC,CASSLLTLLAAYEQYF,TRBD2,TRBJ2-7,TRBV27,-
TGTGCCAGCATTTTCATAGCGGTAGCGGGAACAGATACTCAGTATTTT,CASIFIAVAGTDTQYF,TRBD2,TRBJ2-3,TRBV6-1,few
TGTGCCTGGAGTGTTATTAGGGAAAAACTGTTTTTT,CAWSVIREKLFF,-,TRBJ1-4,TRBV30,many
TGCAGTGCGCCGCTACCCCATCCTGGCTACACCTTC,CSAPLPHPGYTF,-,TRBJ1-2,TRBV20-1,-
TGTGCCAGCAGCCCGCAGGGCAATGAGCAGTTCTTC,CASSPQGNEQFF,-,TRBJ2-1,TRBV6-1,-
TGTGCCTGGAAGTGGAACACCGGGGGGCTGTTTTTT,CAWKWNTGGLFF,-,TRBJ2-2,TRBV30,few
TGTGCCAGCAGCTTAGTTTCAGGACAGGGCGGGTACGAGCAGTACTTC,CASSLVSGQGGYEQYF,TRBD1,TRBJ2-7,TRBV7-2,many
TGTGCCAGTGCCCAAACGGGGGTCATGAACACTGAAGCTTTCTTT,CASAQTGVMNTEAFF,-,TRBJ1-1,TRBV19,many
TGTGCCAGCAGCACCGGGACAGGGTTGAACAATGAGCAGTTCTTC,CASSTGTGLNNEQFF,TRBD1,TRBJ2-1,TRBV7-9,many
TGTGCCAGCACCAGGGGCTCGGATGGCTACACCTTC,CASTRGSDGYTF,-,TRBJ1-2,TRBV6-1,few
TGTGCCAGCATTCCAACGTATGAGCAGTCCTTC,CASIPTYEQSF,-,TRBJ2-1,TRBV28,-
TGTGCCAGCAGCTCCACGACAGGGGTAAACACTGAAGCTTTCTTT,CASSSTTGVNTEAFF,TRBD1,TRBJ1-1,TRBV7-9,many